This T cell receptor (beta chain) was recovered during a study of OX40 agonist ivuxolimab in advanced cancers. The V end lost 2 bases, the J end lost 4 bases, and 13 bases lay between the germline ends. The V gene's germline CDR1 is SGHDT and CDR2 YYEEEE. The CDR3 is made up of 15 amino acids. Using immunoSEQ multiplex PCR, the repertoire was profiled, and TCRdb retains in-frame clones only, with some absent. The table records more than 45,000 clones, 88% of them present only once. The sequence was collected from an adult with an advanced solid tumor such as melanoma, head and neck, liver or kidney cancer. The chain is built from TRBV5-6 and TRBJ2-1; D is possibly TRBD1 or TRBD2 (6 bases each). The sample was CD4+ or CD8+ T cells sorted from blood, taken in a trial of the OX40 agonist ivuxolimab. The CDR3, as DNA: TGTGCCAGCAGCTTCAGGGGACTGGCATACAATGAGCAGTTCTTC. It translates to CASSFRGLAYNEQFF.